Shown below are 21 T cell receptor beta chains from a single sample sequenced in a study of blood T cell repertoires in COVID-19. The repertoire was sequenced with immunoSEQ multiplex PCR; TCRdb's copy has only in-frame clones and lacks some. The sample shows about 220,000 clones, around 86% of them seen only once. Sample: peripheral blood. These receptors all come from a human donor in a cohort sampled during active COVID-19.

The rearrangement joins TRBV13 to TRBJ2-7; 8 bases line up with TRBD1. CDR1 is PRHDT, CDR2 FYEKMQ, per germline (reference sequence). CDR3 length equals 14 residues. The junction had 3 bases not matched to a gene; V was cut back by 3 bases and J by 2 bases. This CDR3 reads CASSLGTGAYEQYF. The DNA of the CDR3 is TGTGCCAGCAGCTTGGGGACAGGCGCCTACGAGCAGTACTTC.

The CDR3 loop reads CASSPGPNLGEAFF. The CDR3 DNA reads as TGTGCCAGCTCACCCGGCCCCAACCTAGGTGAAGCTTTCTTT. The V gene is TRBV18, the J gene TRBJ1-1, with D unresolved. The CDR3 length is 14 residues. The germline V gene has CDR1 KGHSH and CDR2 LQKENI. With 3 bases removed from V and 7 bases from J, the gap between germline ends came to 15 bases.

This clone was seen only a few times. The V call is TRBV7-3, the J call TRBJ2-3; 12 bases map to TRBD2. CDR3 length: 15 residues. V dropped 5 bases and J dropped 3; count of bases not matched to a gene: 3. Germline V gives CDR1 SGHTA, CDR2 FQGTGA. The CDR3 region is CASSPGTSGTDTQYF. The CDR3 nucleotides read TGTGCCAGCAGCCCCGGGACTAGCGGGACAGATACGCAGTATTTT. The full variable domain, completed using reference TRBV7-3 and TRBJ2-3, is GAGVSQTPSNKVTEKGKYVELRCDPISGHTALYWYRQSLGQGPEFLIYFQGTGAADDSGLPNDRFFAVRPEGSVSTLKIQRTERGDSAVYLCASSPGTSGTDTQYFGPGTRLTVL.

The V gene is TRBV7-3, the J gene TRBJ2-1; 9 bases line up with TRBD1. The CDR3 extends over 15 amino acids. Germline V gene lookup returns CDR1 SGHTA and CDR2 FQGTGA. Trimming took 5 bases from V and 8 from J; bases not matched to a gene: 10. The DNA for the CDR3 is TGTGCCAGCAGCCGACAGGGGGGGCTTACGGATGAGCAGTTCTTC. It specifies CASSRQGGLTDEQFF.

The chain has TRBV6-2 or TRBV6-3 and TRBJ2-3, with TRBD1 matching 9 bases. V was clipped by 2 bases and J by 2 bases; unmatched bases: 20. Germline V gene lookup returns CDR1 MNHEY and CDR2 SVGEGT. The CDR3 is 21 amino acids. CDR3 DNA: TGTGCCAGCAGTTACGCACTTACCGGGACAGGGTCAAGTTGGAACACAGATACGCAGTATTTT. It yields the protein CASSYALTGTGSSWNTDTQYF.

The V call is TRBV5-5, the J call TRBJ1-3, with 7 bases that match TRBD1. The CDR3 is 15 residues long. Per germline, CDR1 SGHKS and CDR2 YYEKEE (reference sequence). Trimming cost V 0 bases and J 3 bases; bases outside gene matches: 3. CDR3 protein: CASSLDRGNGNTIYF. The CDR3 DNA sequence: TGTGCCAGCAGCTTGGACAGGGGTAATGGAAACACCATATATTTT.

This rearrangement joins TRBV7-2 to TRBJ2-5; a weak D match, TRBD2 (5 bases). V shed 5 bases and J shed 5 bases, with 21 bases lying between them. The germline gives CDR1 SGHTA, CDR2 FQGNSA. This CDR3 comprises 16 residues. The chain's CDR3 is CASSPRPGSRGETQYF. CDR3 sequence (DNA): TGTGCCAGCAGCCCTAGGCCGGGCAGTCGAGGGGAGACCCAGTACTTC. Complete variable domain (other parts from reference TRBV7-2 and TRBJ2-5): GAGVSQSPSNKVTEKGKDVELRCDPISGHTALYWYRQSLGQGLEFLIYFQGNSAPDKSGLPSDRFSAERTGGSVSTLTIQRTQQEDSAVYLCASSPRPGSRGETQYFGPGTRLLVL.

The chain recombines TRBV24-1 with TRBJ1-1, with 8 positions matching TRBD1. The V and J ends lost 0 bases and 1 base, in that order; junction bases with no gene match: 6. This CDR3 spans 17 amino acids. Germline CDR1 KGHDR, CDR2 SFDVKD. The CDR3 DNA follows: TGTGCCACCAGTGATTTGGACAGGGGCGGGGGGAACACTGAAGCTTTCTTT. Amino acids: CATSDLDRGGGNTEAFF.

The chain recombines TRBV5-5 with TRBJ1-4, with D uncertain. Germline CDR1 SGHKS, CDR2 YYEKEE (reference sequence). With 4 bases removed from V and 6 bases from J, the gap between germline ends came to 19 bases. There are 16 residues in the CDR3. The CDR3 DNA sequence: TGTGCCAGCAGCCGCCGGTTAGGAGTGACGGATGAAAAACTGTTTTTT. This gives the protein CASSRRLGVTDEKLFF.

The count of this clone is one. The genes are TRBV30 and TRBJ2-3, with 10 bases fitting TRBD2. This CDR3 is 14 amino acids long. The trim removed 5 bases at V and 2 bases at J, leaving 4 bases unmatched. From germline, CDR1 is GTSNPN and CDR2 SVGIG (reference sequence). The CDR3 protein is CAWVTSGNTDTQYF. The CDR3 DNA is TGTGCCTGGGTCACTAGCGGGAACACAGATACGCAGTATTTT.

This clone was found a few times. Here the CDR3 reads CASSLGQGGRNIQYF. The CDR3 DNA follows: TGTGCCAGTAGCCTCGGACAGGGGGGAAGAAACATTCAGTACTTC. The chain uses TRBV19 and TRBJ2-4; 10 bases fit TRBD1. V gave up 6 bases and J gave up 6 bases; unmatched junction bases: 8. The CDR3 has 15 amino acids. Per germline, CDR1 LNHDA and CDR2 SQIVND (reference sequence).

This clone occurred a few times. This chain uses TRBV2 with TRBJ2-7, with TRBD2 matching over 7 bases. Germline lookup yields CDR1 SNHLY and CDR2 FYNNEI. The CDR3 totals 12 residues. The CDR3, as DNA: TGTGCTCAAGCGCGGACTAGCTACGAGCAGTACTTC. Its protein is CAQARTSYEQYF.

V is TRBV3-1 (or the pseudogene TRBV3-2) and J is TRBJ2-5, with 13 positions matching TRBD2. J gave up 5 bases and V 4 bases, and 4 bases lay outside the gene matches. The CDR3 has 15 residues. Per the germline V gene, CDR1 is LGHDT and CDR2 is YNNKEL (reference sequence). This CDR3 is CASSLRTSGSETQYF. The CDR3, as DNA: TGTGCCAGCAGCCTTCGGACTAGCGGGAGTGAGACCCAGTACTTC.

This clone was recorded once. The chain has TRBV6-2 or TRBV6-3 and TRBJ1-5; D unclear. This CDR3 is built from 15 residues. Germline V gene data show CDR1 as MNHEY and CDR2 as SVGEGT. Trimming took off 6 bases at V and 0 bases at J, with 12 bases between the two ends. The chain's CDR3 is CASSPDGLSNQPQHF. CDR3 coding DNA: TGTGCCAGCAGCCCCGACGGACTTAGCAATCAGCCCCAGCATTTT.

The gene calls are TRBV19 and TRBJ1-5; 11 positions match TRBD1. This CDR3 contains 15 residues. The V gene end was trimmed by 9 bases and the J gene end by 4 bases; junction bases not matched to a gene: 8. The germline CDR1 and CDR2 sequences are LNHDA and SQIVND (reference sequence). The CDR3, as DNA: TGTGCCAGCCTTAGGACAGGGGGCGGTAATCAGCCCCAGCATTTT. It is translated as CASLRTGGGNQPQHF.

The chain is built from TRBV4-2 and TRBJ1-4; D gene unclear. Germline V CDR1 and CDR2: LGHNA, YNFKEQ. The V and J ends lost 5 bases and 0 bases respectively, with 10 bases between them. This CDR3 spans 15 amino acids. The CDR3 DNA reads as TGTGCCAGCAGCTCAGAGGGAGCAACTAATGAAAAACTGTTTTTT. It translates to CASSSEGATNEKLFF.

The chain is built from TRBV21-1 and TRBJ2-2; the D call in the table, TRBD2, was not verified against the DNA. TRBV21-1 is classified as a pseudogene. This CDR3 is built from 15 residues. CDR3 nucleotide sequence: TGTGCCAGCAGCAAAGGCCGGGAAGACACCGGGGAGCTGTTTTTT. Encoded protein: CASSKGREDTGELFF.

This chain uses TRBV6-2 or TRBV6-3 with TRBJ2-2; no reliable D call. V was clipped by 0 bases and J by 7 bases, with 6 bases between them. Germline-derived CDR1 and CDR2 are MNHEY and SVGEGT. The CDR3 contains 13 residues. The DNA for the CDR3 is TGTGCCAGCAGTTACTCCCCGGTCGGGGAGCTGTTTTTT. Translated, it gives CASSYSPVGELFF.

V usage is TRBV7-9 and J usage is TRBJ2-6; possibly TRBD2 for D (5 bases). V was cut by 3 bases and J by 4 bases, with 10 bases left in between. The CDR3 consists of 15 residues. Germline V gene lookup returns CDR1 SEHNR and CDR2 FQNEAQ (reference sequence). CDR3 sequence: CASSLAGGGANVLTF. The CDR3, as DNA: TGTGCCAGCAGCTTGGCAGGAGGAGGGGCCAACGTCCTGACTTTC. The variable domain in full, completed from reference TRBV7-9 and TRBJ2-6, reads DTGVSQNPRHKITKRGQNVTFRCDPISEHNRLYWYRQTLGQGPEFLTYFQNEAQLEKSRLLSDRFSAERPKGSFSTLEIQRTEQGDSAMYLCASSLAGGGANVLTFGAGSRLTVL.

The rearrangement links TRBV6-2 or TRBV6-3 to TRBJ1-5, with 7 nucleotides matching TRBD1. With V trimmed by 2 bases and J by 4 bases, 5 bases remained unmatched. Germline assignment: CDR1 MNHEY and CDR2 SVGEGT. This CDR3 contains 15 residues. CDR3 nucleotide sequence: TGTGCCAGCAGTTACCGGGCCAGGGGGAATCAGCCCCAGCATTTT. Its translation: CASSYRARGNQPQHF.

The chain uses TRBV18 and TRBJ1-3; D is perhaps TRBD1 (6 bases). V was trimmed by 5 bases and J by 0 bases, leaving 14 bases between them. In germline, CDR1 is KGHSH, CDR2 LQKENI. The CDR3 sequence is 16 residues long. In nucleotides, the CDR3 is TGTGCCAGCTCAAAACAGGGCCTTTCCTCTGGAAACACCATATATTTT. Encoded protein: CASSKQGLSSGNTIYF. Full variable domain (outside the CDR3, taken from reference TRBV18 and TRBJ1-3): NAGVMQNPRHLVRRRGQEARLRCSPMKGHSHVYWYRQLPEEGLKFMVYLQKENIIDESGMPKERFSAEFPKEGPSILRIQQVVRGDSAAYFCASSKQGLSSGNTIYFGEGSWLTVV.